This TCR beta chain was identified in a study of T-cell memory formation after mild COVID-19. Across the whole study: Clustering of TCRs was largely donor specific.

This clonotype was observed a handful of times. Constant-segment-primed 5'RACE gave TCR alpha and TCR beta cDNA libraries with sample barcodes and UMIs. TCRdb reprocessed the 5' RACE reads via MiXCR and lists one record per CDR3 protein. The sample includes about 430,000 distinct CDR3 sequences, more than 20% of them seen just once. The sequenced sample consisted of PBMCs or a T cell subset sorted from them (not recorded which). The TCR comes from an adult woman who had mild COVID-19 (a few samples of this study predate the infection). Cell type and time point are not known.

CDR3 sequence: CASSLLTGDNSPLHF. The DNA of the CDR3 is TGTGCCAGCTCCCTCTTGACAGGGGATAATTCACCCCTCCACTTT. The genes are TRBV18 and TRBJ1-6; 8 bases fit TRBD1. CDR3 length: 15 amino acids. Germline lookup yields CDR1 KGHSH and CDR2 LQKENI. V was pared by 6 bases and J by 5 bases, with 6 bases of the junction left unmatched. The whole variable domain, remainder taken from reference TRBV18 and TRBJ1-6, is NAGVMQNPRHLVRRRGQEARLRCSPMKGHSHVYWYRQLPEEGLKFMVYLQKENIIDESGMPKERFSAEFPKEGPSILRIQQVVRGDSAAYFCASSLLTGDNSPLHFGNGTRLTVT.